This T cell receptor (beta chain) comes out of a study of blood T cells in healthy people across ages. A second PCR of 7 to 11 cycles used a sample-barcoded 5' primer and a J-beta primer mix. Each CDR3 protein gets one entry after TCRdb re-called the 5' RACE reads with MiXCR. Found here are hundreds of thousands of distinct CDR3 sequences, around 21% of them singletons; the top ten hold roughly 3.6%. This CDR3 has 15 residues. With 1 base clipped from V and 7 bases from J, the junction kept 5 bases outside the gene matches. Germline assignment: CDR1 MDHEN and CDR2 SYDVKM. The rearrangement links TRBV28 to TRBJ2-1, with 9 bases that match TRBD2. Sequenced material: blood. This receptor was taken from a man between 65 and 85 years old in good health. CDR3 DNA sequence: TGTGCCAGCAGTTTATTAGCGGGAGTCTCGAATGAGCAGTTCTTC. It is translated as CASSLLAGVSNEQFF.